A single sample gave rise to the 7 T cell receptor beta chains below, sequenced in a study of T cells in severe cutaneous drug reactions. The iRepertoire multiplex PCR system with TCR subtype-specific primers built both bulk and single-cell libraries. TCRdb derives one entry per CDR3 protein from the multiplex PCR reads, leaving out DNA. The sample holds fewer than 3,500 distinct CDR3 sequences. Sequenced patients had Stevens-Johnson syndrome or toxic epidermal necrolysis caused by carbamazepine. Source material: cells from a skin blister. These receptors were obtained from a human donor with toxic epidermal necrolysis, a severe cutaneous drug reaction.

This rearrangement joins TRBV6-1 to TRBJ2-3; TCRdb reports TRBD1, a call that lacks DNA to check it against. This CDR3 has 14 residues. Germline CDR1 reads MNHNS; CDR2 reads SASEGT. The CDR3 loop is CASSEPQGADTQYF.

This chain connects TRBV19 to TRBJ2-1; the D call from TCRdb, TRBD2, cannot be confirmed without DNA. There are 15 residues in the CDR3. Germline V gene data show CDR1 as LNHDA and CDR2 as SQIVND (reference sequence). CDR3 sequence: CASSMGDYSYNEQFF.

This chain uses TRBV11-2 with TRBJ2-3. The CDR3 totals 15 residues. Germline CDR1 SGHAT, CDR2 FQNNGV. CDR3: CASSSGGENTDTQYF.

This clonotype is medium-sized by frequency. The CDR3 loop reads CASSSLGGSYNEQFF. The chain recombines TRBV27 with TRBJ2-1. The CDR3 spans 15 residues. Germline CDR1 is MNHEY and CDR2 is SMNVEV (reference sequence).

The rearrangement uses TRBV7-3 and TRBJ2-3. The CDR3 consists of 13 residues. Germline V gene sequence: CDR1 SGHTA, CDR2 FQGTGA. CDR3: CASSSGGTDTQYF.

The chain combines TRBV6-1 with TRBJ2-1; TCRdb proposes TRBD2, but this gene call is untestable without DNA. Germline V lookup: CDR1 MNHNS, CDR2 SASEGT. The CDR3 contains 14 residues. CDR3 loop: CASTPLAGNNEQFF.

The J gene is TRBJ2-3, the V gene TRBV6-2 or TRBV6-3. The CDR3 runs 13 residues. Germline V lookup: CDR1 MNHEY, CDR2 SVGEGT. CDR3 amino acids: CASSYRGTDTQYF.